The clone carrying this T cell receptor beta chain was seen once. TCRdb's copy holds only in-frame clones and misses some; the assay was immunoSEQ multiplex PCR. Of about 350,000 clones in the sample, 88% were seen once. This sample stems from a study of blood T cell repertoires in COVID-19. At the level of the study: Acute and convalescent COVID-19 samples came from the United States, Italy and Spain. PBMCs, B-cell-depleted T cells, or T cells provided the cDNA or gDNA that made up the material.

The trim removed 5 bases at V and 10 bases at J, leaving 11 bases unmatched. CDR1 and CDR2 from the germline V gene are GTSNPN and SVGIG (reference sequence). The CDR3 consists of 14 residues. Someone with COVID-19 had been met by exposed participants within 2 weeks before study entry. V usage is TRBV30 and J usage is TRBJ1-6; 7 bases agree with TRBD1. Sequenced: PBMCs or T cells enriched from blood (not recorded which). The clonotype originates from a woman aged 30 to 39 who had been exposed to COVID-19. CDR3 in amino acids: CAWAVTGAESPLHF. DNA for the CDR3: TGTGCCTGGGCCGTAACAGGGGCGGAATCACCCCTCCACTTT.